This T cell receptor (beta chain) was recovered during a study of T cell responses to AZD1222 COVID-19 vaccine listed by TCRdb under 2021. Context from the whole study: AZD1222 recipients given second doses at about 4 weeks or at about 12 weeks were pooled, since spike-specific TCR depth and breadth were not found to differ between the two schedules. Enrollment into the trials was organized by age into subgroups of 18-55, 56-69 and 70-plus years, and those subgroups contained approximately 160, 26 and 62 TCR-sequenced participants, respectively. A total of about 230 trial participants underwent TCR sequencing, of whom around 200 received two doses of AZD1222 and around 25 received two doses of the MenACWY control vaccine.

This clone has a handful of counts. No cognate antigen has been identified for it. No much larger clone exists at a distance of one base, and base qualities are not known. This same CDR3 is encoded by further DNA sequences in the sample. Summary of the overall study and its limitations: Because no day 14 peak-response samples were available, the repertoires could be characterized only after the peak T cell response. The whole spike protein was spanned by vaccine-associated CD4 TCRs, and dominant responses were seen in regions 160-218 and 743-854. After two AZD1222 doses, both the breadth and the depth of spike-specific TCRs were significantly higher than at day 0 and than in MenACWY recipients. In the small 56-69-year group, the increase in depth fell short of significance, most likely because of low power. Nearly half of unique spike-specific TCRs reportedly recognized epitopes outside regions mutated in the B.1.351 and B.1.1.7 variants. Conclusions about previously exposed vaccinees were limited because only six AZD1222 recipients were SARS-CoV-2 seropositive at baseline. Most participants were white British and females outnumbered males, and the authors suggested that clonal diversity may have been underestimated.

The cysteine opens and the phenylalanine closes a CDR3 of 14 amino acids. Only the CDR3 portion is preserved as DNA: 42 bases, with reading frame beginning at the first base. From the germline V gene, CDR1 is SGHTA and CDR2 is FQGNSA. Compared with germline, V lacks 3 bases and J lacks 4 bases; bases without a gene match: 4. The CDR3 regions of human TCRbeta chains were analyzed by immunosequencing. The paper's processing steps were these. Repertoire TCRs were matched against a reference library of SARS-CoV-2-specific TCRs generated with the MIRA antigen-specificity platform. Breadth was defined as the fraction of unique TCRs that were SARS-CoV-2-associated. Depth was defined as the fraction of total T cells that were SARS-CoV-2-associated. Each spike-specific TCR was assigned to its reactive spike region and to a CD4 or CD8 class using the MIRA data. Log10-transformed breadth and depth values were compared by one-way ANOVA with Sidak's multiple comparisons tests. Not all clones reach the TCRdb copy of this immuneACCESS table, which keeps in-frame sequences only. Checked studies attribute under half of the gap to unresolved V genes and leave the rest unexplained. V, J and clone size are those of that table, while D and trimming were read from the DNA. In this sample the table shows about 150,000 clones, 88% of which occur a single time. The leading ten clones occupy 3% to 3.5% of the sample.

The time point label here, explained by the study, means: baseline before first vaccination. Samples from vaccinated people were obtained from the UK trials COV001 and COV002, which included a single-blind randomized controlled phase 2/3 trial of AZD1222 (ChAdOx1 nCoV-19) in healthy adults. Trial participant PBMC samples were collected at day 0 and day 28 after the second dose for TCRbeta chain sequencing. This sequence originates from an adult in good health. Sample: peripheral blood, taken on day 0 of AZD1222 vaccination. The chain was built from TRBV7-2 and TRBJ2-7, with TRBD1 identical over 9 junction bases. The CDR3 loop reads CASSLDRGRYEQYF. The DNA reads TGTGCCAGCAGCTTGGACAGGGGTAGGTACGAGCAGTACTTC.